The source of this TCR beta chain is a study of molecular identifiers for immune sequencing clone quantification. CDR3 length equals 14 residues. The V gene's germline CDR1 is DFQATT and CDR2 SNEGSKA (reference sequence). V shed 0 bases, J shed 4 bases, and the junction held 4 bases outside the gene matches. This clonotype was detected many times. TCRdb itself ran the PCR reads through MiXCR, one entry per CDR3 protein. The sample contains 350,000 or so distinct CDR3 sequences, about a fifth of which appear only once. The V gene is TRBV20-1, the J gene TRBJ1-1; 8 bases fit TRBD1. The sequence came from a human donor in good health. Some libraries in this study had Jurkat cell RNA spiked in. What was sequenced was naive CD8+ T cells from blood, with Jurkat cell RNA spiked in. As for subset: FACS-sorted CD8+CD4-CCR7+CD45RA+ naive T cells. The CDR3: CSARDQGAGTEAFF. The CDR3, as DNA: TGCAGTGCTAGAGATCAGGGGGCTGGCACTGAAGCTTTCTTT.